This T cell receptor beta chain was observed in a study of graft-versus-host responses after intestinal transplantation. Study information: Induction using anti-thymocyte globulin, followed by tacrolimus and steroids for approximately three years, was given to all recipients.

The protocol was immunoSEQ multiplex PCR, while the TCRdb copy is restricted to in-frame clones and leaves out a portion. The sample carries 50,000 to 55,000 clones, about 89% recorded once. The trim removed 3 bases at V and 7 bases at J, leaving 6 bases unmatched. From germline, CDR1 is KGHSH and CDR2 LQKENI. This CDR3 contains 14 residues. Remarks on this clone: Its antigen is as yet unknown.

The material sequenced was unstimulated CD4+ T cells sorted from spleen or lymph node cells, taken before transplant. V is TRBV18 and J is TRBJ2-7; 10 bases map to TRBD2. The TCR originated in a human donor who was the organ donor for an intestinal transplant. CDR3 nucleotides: TGTGCCAGCTCACCGGCTAGCGGGAGTAGAGAGCAGTACTTC. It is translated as CASSPASGSREQYF.